The 26 T cell receptor beta chains given below trace back to one sample, sequenced in a study of OX40 agonist ivuxolimab in advanced cancers. Only in-frame clones appear in the TCRdb table, and some are missing; sequencing was by immunoSEQ multiplex PCR. The data hold 61,000 or so clones, with 75% to 90% observed a single time. The sample in question was CD4+ or CD8+ T cells sorted from blood, obtained in a trial of the OX40 agonist ivuxolimab. The receptors were gathered from an adult with an advanced solid tumor such as melanoma, head and neck, liver or kidney cancer.

The DNA for the CDR3 is TGTGCCAGCAGTGATGCCATCTACGGGGTCCGCGAGCAGTACTTC. Protein product: CASSDAIYGVREQYF. The rearrangement uses TRBV6-1 and TRBJ2-7; maybe TRBD2 (5 bases). The CDR3 covers 15 residues. Trimming removed 3 bases at V and 6 bases at J, with 18 bases between. CDR1 is MNHNS, CDR2 SASEGT, per germline.

The rearrangement joins TRBV5-1 to TRBJ2-3, with D maybe TRBD2 (7 bases). In germline, CDR1 is SGHRS, CDR2 YFSETQ. V was clipped by 4 bases and J by 1 base, with 16 bases between them. This CDR3 spans 16 amino acids. CDR3 sequence: CASSLRGAGGTDTQYF. In DNA form, the CDR3 reads TGCGCCAGCAGCCTCCGGGGGGCGGGGGGCACAGATACGCAGTATTTT.

The J gene is TRBJ2-3, the V gene TRBV7-2, with 12 bases lining up with TRBD2. Trimming at V came to 1 base and at J to 3 bases, leaving 11 bases not matched to a gene. The germline gives CDR1 SGHTA, CDR2 FQGNSA. CDR3 length equals 19 residues. CDR3 sequence: CASSLEILLAGGYTDTQYF. CDR3 nucleotides: TGTGCCAGCAGCTTAGAGATCCTACTAGCGGGGGGATATACAGATACGCAGTATTTT.

The V call is TRBV5-1, the J call TRBJ2-2; 7 positions match TRBD2. The CDR3 is 14 residues long. Looked up from germline, CDR1 is SGHRS and CDR2 is YFSETQ. V lost 4 bases and J lost 2; bases outside the gene matches: 2. The CDR3 coding sequence is TGCGCCAGCAGCCCGGGAGGAAACACCGGGGAGCTGTTTTTT. It codes for CASSPGGNTGELFF. Full variable domain (rest looked up from reference TRBV5-1 and TRBJ2-2): KAGVTQTPRYLIKTRGQQVTLSCSPISGHRSVSWYQQTPGQGLQFLFEYFSETQRNKGNFPGRFSGRQFSNSRSEMNVSTLELGDSALYLCASSPGGNTGELFFGEGSRLTVL.

The chain couples TRBV28 to TRBJ2-7, with TRBD1 matching over 8 bases. CDR1 and CDR2 (germline): MDHEN, SYDVKM. The CDR3 has 14 amino acids. The J segment lost 9 bases and the V segment lost 6 bases, leaving 13 bases of the junction unmatched. The CDR3 DNA sequence: TGTGCCAGCAGAACGACCGACAGGGGTCTAGGGCAGTACTTC. Translating it yields CASRTTDRGLGQYF.

V and J are TRBV6-4 and TRBJ1-2; 8 bases are a match to TRBD1. J was trimmed by 4 bases and V by 5 bases; bases with no gene match: 9. From germline, CDR1 is MRHNA and CDR2 SNTAGT. CDR3 length: 15 amino acids. In DNA form, the CDR3 reads TGTGCCAGCAGTTCCGACAGGGGAGCCGGCTATGGCTACACCTTC. Protein sequence: CASSSDRGAGYGYTF.

The chain links TRBV5-1 to TRBJ2-5; no reliable D call. The CDR3 runs 13 residues. V was shortened by 2 bases and J by 6 bases, with 11 bases between the two germline ends. Germline V gene sequence: CDR1 SGHRS, CDR2 YFSETQ. CDR3 in DNA: TGCGCCAGCAGCTTCTCAGGTAGCCAGACCCAGTACTTC. Translating it yields CASSFSGSQTQYF. Full variable domain (missing parts from reference TRBV5-1 and TRBJ2-5): KAGVTQTPRYLIKTRGQQVTLSCSPISGHRSVSWYQQTPGQGLQFLFEYFSETQRNKGNFPGRFSGRQFSNSRSEMNVSTLELGDSALYLCASSFSGSQTQYFGPGTRLLVL.

This chain connects TRBV19 to TRBJ2-2; possible D gene TRBD1, 5 bases. The CDR3 is 14 residues long. V dropped 5 bases and J dropped 0 bases, with 7 bases sitting between them. The germline V gene has CDR1 LNHDA and CDR2 SQIVND (reference sequence). CDR3 loop: CASSFRANTGELFF. The DNA of the CDR3 is TGTGCCAGTAGTTTCAGGGCGAACACCGGGGAGCTGTTTTTT.

Only one count was recorded for this clone. This sequence joins TRBV19 and TRBJ2-2, with D perhaps matching TRBD1 (6 bases). V gave up 5 bases and J gave up 8 bases, with 12 bases separating them. Germline CDR1 is LNHDA and CDR2 is SQIVND (reference sequence). The CDR3 extends over 13 amino acids. In DNA, the CDR3 is TGTGCCAGTAGTTTCCTACAGGGTGGGGAGCTGTTTTTT. Amino acid sequence: CASSFLQGGELFF.

CDR3 protein: CASSLDRVEYGYTF. CDR3 bases: TGTGCCAGCAGCCTGGACAGGGTAGAGTATGGCTACACCTTC. The V call is TRBV28, the J call TRBJ1-2; 8 nucleotides agree with TRBD1. The CDR3 covers 14 residues. Germline V gives CDR1 MDHEN, CDR2 SYDVKM. Trimming removed 6 bases from V and 5 bases from J; junction bases left unmatched: 8.

The V and J genes are TRBV5-1 and TRBJ2-4; D call uncertain. The CDR3 spans 14 residues. Trimming left V 4 bases short and J 2 bases short, with 10 bases between. Per the germline V gene, CDR1 is SGHRS and CDR2 is YFSETQ. The CDR3 is CASSPQDPKNIQYF. The CDR3 DNA sequence: TGCGCCAGCAGCCCTCAGGATCCCAAAAACATTCAGTACTTC.

The J gene is TRBJ2-1, the V gene TRBV7-2; D ambiguous. The ends were cut back, 1 base at V and 10 bases at J, with 14 bases in the middle. Germline loops: CDR1 SGHTA, CDR2 FQGNSA. This CDR3 has 14 amino acids. CDR3: CASSLDRSSVEQFF. The CDR3 coding sequence is TGTGCCAGCAGCTTAGACCGCAGCTCCGTAGAGCAGTTCTTC. The full variable domain, in which reference TRBV7-2 and TRBJ2-1 provide the parts outside the CDR3, is GAGVSQSPSNKVTEKGKDVELRCDPISGHTALYWYRQSLGQGLEFLIYFQGNSAPDKSGLPSDRFSAERTGGSVSTLTIQRTQQEDSAVYLCASSLDRSSVEQFFGPGTRLTVL.

This clone occurred a few times. The chain combines TRBV6-1 with TRBJ1-2; no clear D gene. Germline assignment: CDR1 MNHNS and CDR2 SASEGT. V shed 8 bases and J shed 7 bases, with 20 bases lying between them. The CDR3 covers 14 residues. The CDR3 protein is CASQGWAVGAGYTF. CDR3 nucleotides: TGTGCCAGCCAAGGGTGGGCAGTAGGCGCTGGCTACACCTTC.

V usage is TRBV4-3 and J usage is TRBJ2-7; TRBD1 is a possible D gene (5 bases). The CDR3 contains 15 residues. CDR1 is LGHNA, CDR2 YSLEER, per germline. Trimming left V 0 bases short and J 6 bases short, with 15 bases between. CDR3 sequence (DNA): TGCGCCAGCAGCCAAGATTGGCAGGAGCAGGGCGAGCAGTACTTC. This translates into CASSQDWQEQGEQYF.

This clone occurred once. The rearrangement links TRBV4-1 to TRBJ2-5; 8 bases agree with TRBD2. This CDR3 is built from 18 residues. The V segment lost 0 bases and the J segment 5 bases; nucleotides outside the gene matches: 14. CDR1 is MGHRA and CDR2 is YSYEKL in the germline V gene. The CDR3 spells CASSQDPAGVRRRETQYF. CDR3 bases: TGCGCCAGCAGCCAAGATCCAGCGGGGGTGCGAAGAAGGGAGACCCAGTACTTC.

In this sample, this clone turned up a few times. The CDR3 region is CASSRTGTGNRLQYF. In DNA, the CDR3 is TGTGCCAGCAGTCGAACCGGGACAGGGAATCGGCTTCAGTACTTC. This chain uses TRBV6-5 with TRBJ2-7; 9 nucleotides match TRBD1. Germline values: CDR1 MNHEY, CDR2 SVGAGI. J was trimmed by 10 bases and V by 5 bases; bases with no gene match: 15. The CDR3 runs to 15 residues.

V is TRBV4-3 and J is TRBJ2-3; 9 nucleotides match TRBD1. After removal of 0 bases from V and 4 bases from J, the junction contained 5 bases not matched to a gene. This CDR3 is 16 amino acids long. Per germline, CDR1 LGHNA and CDR2 YSLEER. The CDR3 reads CASSQDWTGVSDTQYF. DNA of the CDR3: TGCGCCAGCAGCCAAGATTGGACAGGGGTTTCAGATACGCAGTATTTT.

This clone was seen only a few times. The V gene is TRBV18, the J gene TRBJ1-2; the D gene is possibly TRBD1 (5 bases). Trimming stripped 0 bases from V and 8 bases from J, with 10 bases between. The CDR3 has 13 residues. Germline CDR1 is KGHSH and CDR2 is LQKENI. The CDR3 here is CASSPPGDNGYTF. The CDR3 DNA follows: TGTGCCAGCTCACCACCGGGGGATAACGGCTACACCTTC.

This CDR3 is CASSEGYPGWINTGELFF. For the CDR3, the DNA is TGTGCCAGCAGTGAAGGGTATCCGGGGTGGATAAACACCGGGGAGCTGTTTTTT. V and J are TRBV2 and TRBJ2-2, with D possibly TRBD2 on 5 matching bases. V lost 1 base to trimming and J lost 2 bases, with 17 bases between them. CDR3 length: 18 amino acids. Germline CDR1 and CDR2: SNHLY and FYNNEI.

V gene TRBV10-3 combines with J gene TRBJ2-7; weak D call: TRBD1 (5 bases). Trimming removed 0 bases at V and 6 bases at J, with 6 bases between. Per germline, CDR1 ENHRY and CDR2 SYGVKD. The CDR3 totals 12 residues. The CDR3 DNA is TGTGCCATCAGTGAGTCCAGGGTCGAGCAGTACTTC. It yields the protein CAISESRVEQYF.

J is TRBJ2-7 and V is TRBV6-7; the D gene is possibly TRBD2 (5 bases). TRBV6-7 counts as an open reading frame of uncertain function. This CDR3 has 17 residues. The V end was cut by 2 bases, the J end by 2 bases, with 19 bases between. The CDR3: CASSYPGPRALPYEQYF. The DNA for the CDR3 is TGTGCCAGCAGTTACCCCGGACCGCGGGCGTTACCCTACGAGCAGTACTTC.

This sequence joins TRBV7-2 and TRBJ1-5, with D unclear. V was pared by 1 base and J by 1 base, with 8 bases between. Germline V gene sequence: CDR1 SGHTA, CDR2 FQGNSA. The CDR3 totals 15 residues. The CDR3 here is CASSLGYLSNQPQHF. The CDR3 region has the DNA TGTGCCAGCAGCTTAGGCTACTTAAGCAATCAGCCCCAGCATTTT.

In this sample, this clone turned up a few times. The chain combines TRBV28 with TRBJ1-2; D gene ambiguous. CDR3 length: 14 amino acids. The germline V gene encodes CDR1 MDHEN and CDR2 SYDVKM. Trimming stripped 1 base from V and 7 bases from J, with 13 bases between. In nucleotides, the CDR3 is TGTGCCAGCAGTTTATTAGAGGTTTCGGGTGGCTACACCTTC. It codes for CASSLLEVSGGYTF.

This chain uses TRBV19 with TRBJ1-5; a weak D match, TRBD1 (5 bases). This CDR3 is built from 14 residues. V was pared by 5 bases and J by 9 bases, with 17 bases between. Per germline, CDR1 LNHDA and CDR2 SQIVND (reference sequence). The CDR3 coding sequence is TGTGCCAGTAGTCCACGGGACCCCTCGAGGCCCCAGCATTTT. Its translation is CASSPRDPSRPQHF. Supplemented by reference TRBV19 and TRBJ1-5, the full variable domain reads DGGITQSPKYLFRKEGQNVTLSCEQNLNHDAMYWYRQDPGQGLRLIYYSQIVNDFQKGDIAEGYSVSREKKESFPLTVTSAQKNPTAFYLCASSPRDPSRPQHFGDGTRLSIL.

The rearrangement links TRBV11-2 to TRBJ2-1; 9 nucleotides agree with TRBD1. From germline, CDR1 is SGHAT and CDR2 FQNNGV. The CDR3 length is 15 residues. V shed 5 bases, J shed 9 bases, and the junction held 11 bases outside the gene matches. Here the CDR3 reads CASSIPGQGAGEQFF. In DNA, the CDR3 is TGTGCCAGCAGCATCCCGGGACAGGGCGCGGGTGAGCAGTTCTTC. The full variable domain, completed using reference TRBV11-2 and TRBJ2-1, is EAGVAQSPRYKIIEKRQSVAFWCNPISGHATLYWYQQILGQGPKLLIQFQNNGVVDDSQLPKDRFSAERLKGVDSTLKIQPAKLEDSAVYLCASSIPGQGAGEQFFGPGTRLTVL.

The V gene is TRBV7-8, the J gene TRBJ1-4; D gene uncertain. Trimming shortened V by 2 bases and J by 8 bases, and 9 bases separated the two germline ends. The CDR3 loop spans 13 amino acids. Germline CDR1 and CDR2: SGHVS and FQNEAQ. The DNA of the CDR3 is TGTGCCAGCAGCTTAAGAGGGAGGGAAAAACTGTTTTTT. Its protein product is CASSLRGREKLFF.